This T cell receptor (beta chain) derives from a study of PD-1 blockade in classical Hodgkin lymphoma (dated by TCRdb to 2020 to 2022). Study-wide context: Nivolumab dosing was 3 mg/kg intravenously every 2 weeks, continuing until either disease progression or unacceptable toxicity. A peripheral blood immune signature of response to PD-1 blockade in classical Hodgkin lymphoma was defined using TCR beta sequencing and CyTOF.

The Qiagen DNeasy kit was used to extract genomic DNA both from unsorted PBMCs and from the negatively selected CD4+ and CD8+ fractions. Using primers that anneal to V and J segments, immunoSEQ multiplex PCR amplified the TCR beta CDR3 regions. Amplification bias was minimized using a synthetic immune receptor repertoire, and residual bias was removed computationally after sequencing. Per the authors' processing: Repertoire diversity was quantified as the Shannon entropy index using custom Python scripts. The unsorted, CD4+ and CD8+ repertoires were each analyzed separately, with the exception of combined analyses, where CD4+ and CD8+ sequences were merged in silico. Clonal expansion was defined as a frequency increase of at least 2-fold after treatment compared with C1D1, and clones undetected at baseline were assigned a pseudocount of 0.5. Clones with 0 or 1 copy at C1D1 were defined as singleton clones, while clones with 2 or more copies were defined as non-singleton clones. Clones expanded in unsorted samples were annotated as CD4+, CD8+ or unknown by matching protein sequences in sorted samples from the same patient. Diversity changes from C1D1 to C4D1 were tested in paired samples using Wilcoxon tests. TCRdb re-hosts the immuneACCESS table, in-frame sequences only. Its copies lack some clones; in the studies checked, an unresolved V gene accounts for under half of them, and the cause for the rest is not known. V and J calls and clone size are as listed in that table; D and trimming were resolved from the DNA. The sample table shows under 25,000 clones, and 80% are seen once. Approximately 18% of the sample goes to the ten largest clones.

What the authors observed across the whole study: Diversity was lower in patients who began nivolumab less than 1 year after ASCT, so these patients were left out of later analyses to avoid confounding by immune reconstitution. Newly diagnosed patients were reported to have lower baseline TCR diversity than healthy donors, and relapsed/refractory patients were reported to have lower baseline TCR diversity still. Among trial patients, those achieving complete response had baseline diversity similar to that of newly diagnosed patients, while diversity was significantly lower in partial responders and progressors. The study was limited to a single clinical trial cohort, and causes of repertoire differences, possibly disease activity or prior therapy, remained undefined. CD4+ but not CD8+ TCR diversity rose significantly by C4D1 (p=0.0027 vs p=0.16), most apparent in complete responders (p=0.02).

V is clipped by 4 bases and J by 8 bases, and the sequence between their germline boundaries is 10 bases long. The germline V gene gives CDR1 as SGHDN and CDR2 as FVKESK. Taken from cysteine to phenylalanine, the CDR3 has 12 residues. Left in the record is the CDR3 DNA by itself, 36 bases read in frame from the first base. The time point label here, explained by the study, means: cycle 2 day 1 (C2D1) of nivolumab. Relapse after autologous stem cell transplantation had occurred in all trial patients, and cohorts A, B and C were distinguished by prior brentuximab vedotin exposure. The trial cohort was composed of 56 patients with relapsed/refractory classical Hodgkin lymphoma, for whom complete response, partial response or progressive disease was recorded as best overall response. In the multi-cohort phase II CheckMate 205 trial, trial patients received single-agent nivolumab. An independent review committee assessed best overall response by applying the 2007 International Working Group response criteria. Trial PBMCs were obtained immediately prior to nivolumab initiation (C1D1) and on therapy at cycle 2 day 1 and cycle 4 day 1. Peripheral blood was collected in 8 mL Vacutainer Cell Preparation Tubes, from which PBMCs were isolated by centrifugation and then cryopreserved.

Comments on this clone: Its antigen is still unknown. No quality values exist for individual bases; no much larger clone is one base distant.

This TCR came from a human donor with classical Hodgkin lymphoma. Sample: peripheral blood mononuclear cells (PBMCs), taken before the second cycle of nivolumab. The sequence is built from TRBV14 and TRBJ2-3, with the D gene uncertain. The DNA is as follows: TGTGCCAGCAGCCTGGGCGCCACTACGCAGTATTTT. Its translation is CASSLGATTQYF.